This T cell receptor (beta chain) was retrieved from a study of cytomegalovirus exposure and HLA in healthy donors (dated by TCRdb to about 2017). The study in broad terms: According to a later analysis, one platform produced both the 100 to 150 validation repertoires and the 666 repertoires of the first cohort. The aim of the study was to test whether cataloging public T cell receptors could identify signatures of past pathogen exposure. Along with the approximately 700-subject first cohort, a separate validation cohort of around 110 different subjects was used. The study combined high-throughput TCR immunosequencing, statistical association of individual TCRs with disease status, and machine learning to predict cytomegalovirus infection status.

Study-level results and caveats: In the study, about 150 TCR beta chains were listed as associated with cytomegalovirus. A later analysis lacked HLA typing for the validation cohort, so it scored co-occurrence in that cohort across all 110 or so repertoires. A later analysis found that TCRs clustered in the first cohort also tended to co-occur in the 120 validation repertoires, with 94% of cluster scores above 0. Three of the identified cytomegalovirus-associated TCR beta chains were confirmed in vitro to be specific for cytomegalovirus antigens. According to the authors, the approach could potentially be generalized to other disease states and immunological phenotypes. In both the original and validation cohorts, the classifier was reported to diagnose cytomegalovirus status with high specificity and sensitivity. Across donors, most TCR sequences were observed very rarely, whereas some public TCRs were present in many individuals.

The germline V gene supplies CDR1 SGHRS and CDR2 YFSETQ. The CDR3 starts with the cysteine, ends with the phenylalanine, and has 14 residues. Only CDR3 DNA is held: 42 bases, read in frame from base 1. The trim is 6 bases for V and 3 bases for J, with a gap of 15 bases between the germline ends. This clone was picked up a small number of times. Its antigen is still unknown. No qualities accompany the bases; no much larger clone lies one base away. Separate from the approximately 670-subject first cohort, the validation cohort of more than 90 subjects was the group to which the donors belonged. Receptors were amplified or captured by the immunoSEQ multiplex PCR assay. The study's own analysis went as follows. To diagnose cytomegalovirus status from the catalog of TCR beta chain sequences, a statistical classification framework was built. TCRdb retrieved this table from immuneACCESS and kept in-frame rearrangements only. Not all clones are present; in checked studies, unresolved V genes account for under half, and no reason is known for the remainder. Clone size and V and J calls were adopted from that table, with D and trimming inferred from the DNA. The sample includes 70,000 to 75,000 clones, with around 94% observed a single time. Approximately 3% of the sample lies in the top ten.

The chain links TRBV5-1 with TRBJ1-1; no D segment can be confidently identified. The clonotype comes from a woman aged 18-29 years in good health and CMV-seropositive. The sequencing input was PBMCs. The CDR3 reads as follows: CASNREGGYTEAFF. At the DNA level, the sequence is TGCGCCAGCAACCGAGAGGGTGGGTACACTGAAGCTTTCTTT.